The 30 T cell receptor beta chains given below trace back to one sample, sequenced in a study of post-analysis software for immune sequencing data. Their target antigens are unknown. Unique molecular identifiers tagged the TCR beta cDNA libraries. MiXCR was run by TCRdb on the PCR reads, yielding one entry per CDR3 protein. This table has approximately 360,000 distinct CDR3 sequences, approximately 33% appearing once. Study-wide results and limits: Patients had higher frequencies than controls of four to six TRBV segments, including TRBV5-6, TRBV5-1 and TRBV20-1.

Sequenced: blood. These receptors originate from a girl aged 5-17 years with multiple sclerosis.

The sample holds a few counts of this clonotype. For the CDR3, the DNA is TGCGCCAGCAGCCAAGATCCCGCTTCTGGGGCCAACGTCCTGACTTTC. Its protein product is CASSQDPASGANVLTF. The chain is built from TRBV4-3 and TRBJ2-6; D is uncertain. This CDR3 is built from 16 residues. The ends were cut back, 0 bases at V and 1 base at J, with 7 bases in the middle. Looked up from germline, CDR1 is LGHNA and CDR2 is YSLEER.

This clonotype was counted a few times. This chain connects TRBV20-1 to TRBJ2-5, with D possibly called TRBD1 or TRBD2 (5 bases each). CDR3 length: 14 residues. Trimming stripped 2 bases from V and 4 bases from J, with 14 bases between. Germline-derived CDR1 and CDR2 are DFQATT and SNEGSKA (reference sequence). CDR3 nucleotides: TGCAGTGCTAGACGGGACGGTGGTCCAGAGACCCAGTACTTC. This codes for CSARRDGGPETQYF.

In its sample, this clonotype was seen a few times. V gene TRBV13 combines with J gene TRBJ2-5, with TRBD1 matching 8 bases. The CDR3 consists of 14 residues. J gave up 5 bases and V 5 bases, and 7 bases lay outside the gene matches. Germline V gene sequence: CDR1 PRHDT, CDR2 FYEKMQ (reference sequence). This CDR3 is CASSGQGTEETQYF. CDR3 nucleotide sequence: TGTGCCAGCAGCGGACAGGGCACGGAGGAGACCCAGTACTTC.

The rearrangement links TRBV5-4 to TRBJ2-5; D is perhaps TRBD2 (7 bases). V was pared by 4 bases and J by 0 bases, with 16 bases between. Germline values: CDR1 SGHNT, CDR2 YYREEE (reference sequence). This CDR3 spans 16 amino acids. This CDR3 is CASSPQGGDYQETQYF. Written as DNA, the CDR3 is TGTGCCAGCAGCCCTCAAGGGGGGGACTACCAAGAGACCCAGTACTTC.

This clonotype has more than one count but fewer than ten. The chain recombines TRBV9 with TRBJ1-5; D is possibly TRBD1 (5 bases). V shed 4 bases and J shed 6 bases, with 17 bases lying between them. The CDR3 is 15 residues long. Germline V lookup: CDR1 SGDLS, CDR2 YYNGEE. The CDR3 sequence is CASSPGWGVVQPQHF. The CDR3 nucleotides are TGTGCCAGCAGCCCGGGGTGGGGCGTTGTTCAGCCCCAGCATTTT.

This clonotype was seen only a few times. The chain's CDR3 is CASSHTGLQETQYF. The DNA for the CDR3 is TGTGCCAGCAGCCACACAGGGTTGCAAGAGACCCAGTACTTC. The gene calls are TRBV3-1 and TRBJ2-5; D is perhaps TRBD1 (6 bases). Germline CDR1 is LGHDT and CDR2 is YNNKEL (reference sequence). The CDR3 extends over 14 amino acids. V was trimmed by 3 bases and J by 2 bases, leaving 10 bases between them.

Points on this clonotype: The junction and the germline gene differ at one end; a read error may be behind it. In nucleotides, the CDR3 is TGTGCCAGCAGTGACCAGCCGGGCCCCGACACGGTGGCCAACGTCCGGACTTTC. It codes for CASSDQPGPDTVANVRTF. The rearrangement joins TRBV6-1 to TRBJ2-6, with unresolved D. CDR1 MNHNS and CDR2 SASEGT come from the germline V gene. CDR3 size: 18 residues.

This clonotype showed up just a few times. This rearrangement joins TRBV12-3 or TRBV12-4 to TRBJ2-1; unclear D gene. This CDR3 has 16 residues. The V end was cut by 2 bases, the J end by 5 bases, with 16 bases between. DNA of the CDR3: TGTGCCAGCAGTTTACACCAGAGCTACCTCAACAATGAGCAGTTCTTC. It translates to CASSLHQSYLNNEQFF.

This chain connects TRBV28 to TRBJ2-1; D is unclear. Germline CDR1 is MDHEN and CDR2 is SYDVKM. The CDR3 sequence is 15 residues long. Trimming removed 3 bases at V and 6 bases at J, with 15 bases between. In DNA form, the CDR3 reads TGTGCCAGCAGTTTTCTAGAGCGCCCCTCCAATGAGCAGTTCTTC. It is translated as CASSFLERPSNEQFF.

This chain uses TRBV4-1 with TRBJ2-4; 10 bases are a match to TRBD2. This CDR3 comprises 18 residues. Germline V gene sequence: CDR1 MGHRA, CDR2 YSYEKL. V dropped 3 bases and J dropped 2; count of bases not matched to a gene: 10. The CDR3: CASSQSAASGGTKNIQYF. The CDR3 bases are TGCGCCAGCAGCCAGTCGGCGGCTAGCGGGGGAACCAAAAACATTCAGTACTTC.

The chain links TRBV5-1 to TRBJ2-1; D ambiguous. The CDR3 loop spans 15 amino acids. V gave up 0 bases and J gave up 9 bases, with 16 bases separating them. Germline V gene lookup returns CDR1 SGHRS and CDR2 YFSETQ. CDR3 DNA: TGCGCCAGCAGCTTGGTTGTACAGCCCTCACCTGAGCAGTTCTTC. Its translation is CASSLVVQPSPEQFF.

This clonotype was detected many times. The CDR3 spells CASSLGTGGNSNQPQHF. For the CDR3, the DNA is TGTGCCAGCAGCTTAGGGACAGGTGGAAATAGCAATCAGCCCCAGCATTTT. The chain joins TRBV7-2 to TRBJ1-5; 7 bases map to TRBD1. Germline V gene sequence: CDR1 SGHTA, CDR2 FQGNSA. The CDR3 extends over 17 amino acids. V shed 1 base, J shed 0 bases, and the junction held 6 bases outside the gene matches.

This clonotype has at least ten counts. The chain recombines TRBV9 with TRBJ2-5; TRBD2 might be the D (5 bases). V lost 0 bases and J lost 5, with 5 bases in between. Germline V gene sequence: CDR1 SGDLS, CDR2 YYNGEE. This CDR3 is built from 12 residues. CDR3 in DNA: TGTGCCAGCAGCGTAGGGGAGGAGACCCAGTACTTC. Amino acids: CASSVGEETQYF.

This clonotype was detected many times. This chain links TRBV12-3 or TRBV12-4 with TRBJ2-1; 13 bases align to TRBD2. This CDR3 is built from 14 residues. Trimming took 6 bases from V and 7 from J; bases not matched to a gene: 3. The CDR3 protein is CASSLLAGGNEQFF. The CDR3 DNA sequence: TGTGCCAGCAGCTTACTAGCGGGGGGGAATGAGCAGTTCTTC.

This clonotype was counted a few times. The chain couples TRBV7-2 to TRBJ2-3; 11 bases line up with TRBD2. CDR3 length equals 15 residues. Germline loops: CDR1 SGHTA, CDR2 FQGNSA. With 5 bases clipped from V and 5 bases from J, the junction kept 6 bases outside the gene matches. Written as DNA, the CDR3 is TGTGCCAGCAGCACCGTCCTAGCGGGGGGAGATACGCAGTATTTT. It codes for CASSTVLAGGDTQYF.

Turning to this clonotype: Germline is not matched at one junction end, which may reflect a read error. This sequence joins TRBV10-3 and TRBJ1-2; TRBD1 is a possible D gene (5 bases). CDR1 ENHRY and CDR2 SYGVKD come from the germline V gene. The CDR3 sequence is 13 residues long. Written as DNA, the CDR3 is TGTGCCATCAGTGAGTCGCCTAGCCGGGGCTGCACCTTC. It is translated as CAISESPSRGCTF.

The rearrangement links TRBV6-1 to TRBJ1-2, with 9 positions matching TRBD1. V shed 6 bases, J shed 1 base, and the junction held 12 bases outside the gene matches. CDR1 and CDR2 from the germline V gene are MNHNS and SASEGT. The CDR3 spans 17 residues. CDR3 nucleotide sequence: TGTGCCAGCAGCTGGGACCGGGACAGGGCTCTTAACTATGGCTACACCTTC. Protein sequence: CASSWDRDRALNYGYTF.

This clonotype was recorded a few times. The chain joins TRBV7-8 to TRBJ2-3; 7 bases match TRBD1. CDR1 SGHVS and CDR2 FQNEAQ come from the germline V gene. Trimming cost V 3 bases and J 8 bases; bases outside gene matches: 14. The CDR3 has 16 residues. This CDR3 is CASSLVGQGDVTTQYF. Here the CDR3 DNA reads TGTGCCAGCAGCTTGGTGGGCCAGGGGGATGTAACTACGCAGTATTTT.

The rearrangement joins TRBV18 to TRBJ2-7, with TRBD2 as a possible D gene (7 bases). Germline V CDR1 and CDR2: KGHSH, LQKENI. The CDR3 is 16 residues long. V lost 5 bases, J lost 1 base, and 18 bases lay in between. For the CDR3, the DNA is TGTGCCAGCTCAACTTTTACGGGGGGCGAATCCTACGAGCAGTACTTC. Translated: CASSTFTGGESYEQYF.

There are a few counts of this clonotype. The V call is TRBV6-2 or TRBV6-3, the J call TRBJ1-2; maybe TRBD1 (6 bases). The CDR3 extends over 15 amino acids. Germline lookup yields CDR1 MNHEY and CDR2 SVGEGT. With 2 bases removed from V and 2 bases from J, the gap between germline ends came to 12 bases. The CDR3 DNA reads TGTGCCAGCAGTTACCCTTGGGGGCGCAACTATGGCTACACCTTC. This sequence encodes CASSYPWGRNYGYTF.

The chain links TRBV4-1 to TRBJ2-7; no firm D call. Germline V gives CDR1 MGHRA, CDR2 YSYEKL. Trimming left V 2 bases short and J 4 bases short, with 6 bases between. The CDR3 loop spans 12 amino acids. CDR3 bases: TGCGCCAGCAGCCAACGTGGTTACGAGCAGTACTTC. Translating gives CASSQRGYEQYF.

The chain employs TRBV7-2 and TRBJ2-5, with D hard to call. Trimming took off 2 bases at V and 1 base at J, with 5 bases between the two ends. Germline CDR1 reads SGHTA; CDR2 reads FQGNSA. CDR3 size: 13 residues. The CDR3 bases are TGTGCCAGCAGCTTAAGGACCCAAGAGACCCAGTACTTC. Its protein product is CASSLRTQETQYF.

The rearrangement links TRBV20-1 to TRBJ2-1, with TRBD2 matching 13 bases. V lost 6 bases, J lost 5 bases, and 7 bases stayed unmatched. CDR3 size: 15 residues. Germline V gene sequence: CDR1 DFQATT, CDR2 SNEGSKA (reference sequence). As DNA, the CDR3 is TGCAGTGCCCTCGGGACTAGCGGGATAAACAATGAGCAGTTCTTC. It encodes CSALGTSGINNEQFF.

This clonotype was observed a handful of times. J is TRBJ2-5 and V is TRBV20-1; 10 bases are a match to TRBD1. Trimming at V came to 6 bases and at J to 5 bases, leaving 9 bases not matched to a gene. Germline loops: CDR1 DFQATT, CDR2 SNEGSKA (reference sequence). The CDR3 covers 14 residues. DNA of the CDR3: TGCAGTGCATCACTTCGGACAGGGGGGGAGACCCAGTACTTC. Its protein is CSASLRTGGETQYF.

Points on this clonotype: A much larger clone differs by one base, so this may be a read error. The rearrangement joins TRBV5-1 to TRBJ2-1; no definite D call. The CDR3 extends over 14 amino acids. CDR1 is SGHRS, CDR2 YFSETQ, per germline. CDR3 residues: CASSPAPPWDERFF. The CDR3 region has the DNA TGCGCCAGCAGCCCGGCCCCCCCTTGGGATGAGCGGTTCTTC.

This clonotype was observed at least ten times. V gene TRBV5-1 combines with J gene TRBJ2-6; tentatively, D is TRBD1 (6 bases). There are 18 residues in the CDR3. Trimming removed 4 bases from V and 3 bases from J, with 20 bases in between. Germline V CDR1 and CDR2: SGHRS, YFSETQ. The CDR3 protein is CASSPQVGGPIGANVLTF. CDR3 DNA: TGCGCCAGCAGCCCTCAGGTTGGGGGCCCCATTGGGGCCAACGTCCTGACTTTC.

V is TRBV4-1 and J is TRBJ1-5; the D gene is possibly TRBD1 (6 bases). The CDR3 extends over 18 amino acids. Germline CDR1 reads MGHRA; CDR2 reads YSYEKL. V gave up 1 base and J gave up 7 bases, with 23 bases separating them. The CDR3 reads CASSQVQKGGEVGQPQHF. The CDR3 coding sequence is TGCGCCAGCAGCCAAGTACAAAAAGGGGGAGAGGTCGGACAGCCCCAGCATTTT.

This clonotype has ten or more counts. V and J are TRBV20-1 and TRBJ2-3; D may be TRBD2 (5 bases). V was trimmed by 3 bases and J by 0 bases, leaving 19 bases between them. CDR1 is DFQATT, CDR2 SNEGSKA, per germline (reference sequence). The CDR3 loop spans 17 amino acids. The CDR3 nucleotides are TGCAGTGCTAGTAACCGGGGAGACCGTCTCAGCACAGATACGCAGTATTTT. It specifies CSASNRGDRLSTDTQYF.

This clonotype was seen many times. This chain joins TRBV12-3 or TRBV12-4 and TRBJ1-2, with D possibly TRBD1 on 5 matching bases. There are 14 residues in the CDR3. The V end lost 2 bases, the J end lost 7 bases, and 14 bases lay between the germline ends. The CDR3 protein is CASSLLPRVTGYTF. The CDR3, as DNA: TGTGCCAGCAGTTTACTCCCCAGGGTTACTGGCTACACCTTC.

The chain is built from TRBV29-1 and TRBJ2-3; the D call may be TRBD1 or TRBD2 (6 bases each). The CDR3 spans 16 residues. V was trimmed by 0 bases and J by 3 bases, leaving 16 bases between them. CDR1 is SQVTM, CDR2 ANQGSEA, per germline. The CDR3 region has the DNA TGCAGCGTTGAAGATTTCGGGGGCCCTGGAACAGATACGCAGTATTTT. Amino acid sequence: CSVEDFGGPGTDTQYF.